One TCR beta chain is described in this entry. Its antigen remains unidentified. This CDR3 is built from 13 residues. V was clipped by 6 bases and J by 1 base, with 9 bases between them. In germline, CDR1 is MNHEY, CDR2 SVGAGI. The entry originates in a study of Ad26.COV2.S vaccination and SARS-CoV-2 variants. Here immunoSEQ multiplex PCR was the method, and the copy in TCRdb shows in-frame clones only, minus some. Here the sample spans roughly 450,000 clones, over 75% being singletons. The sample's treatment: around 19 received Ad26.COV2.S at low or high dose, single or two shots; 5 received placebo; per-sample allocation not given. Sampling was done on day 63 after the first vaccine or placebo injection. Study-level results: It was reported that spike-specific CD8+ and CD4+ T cell responses were substantially broad after vaccination.

Here the sequenced sample was peripheral blood, taken in a trial of Ad26.COV2.S vaccine versus placebo. The chain links TRBV6-5 to TRBJ1-1, with D tentatively TRBD1 (6 bases). The receptor comes from a person aged 18 to 59 who received the Ad26.COV2.S COVID-19 vaccine or a placebo. DNA for the CDR3: TGTGCCAGCAGAACACAGGGGAACACTGAAGCTTTCTTT. Amino acids: CASRTQGNTEAFF.